This T cell receptor (beta chain) was retrieved from a study of T-cell memory formation after mild COVID-19. Study context: TCR clusters largely stayed donor specific.

The CDR3 is 12 residues long. Regarding the study as a whole: The appearance of some responding clones in pre-infection memory suggested that cross-reactive memory joined. Later expanders leaned toward CD4+, whereas clones contracting from day 15 to 85 were balanced CD4/CD8.

In its sample, this clonotype was seen a few times. The antigen remains unidentified. Constant-segment-primed 5'RACE gave TCR alpha and TCR beta cDNA libraries with sample barcodes and UMIs. MiXCR was run by TCRdb on the 5' RACE reads, yielding one entry per CDR3 protein. The table records a few hundred thousand distinct CDR3 sequences, about a fifth of them present only once. The V gene is TRBV21-1, the J gene TRBJ2-5; TRBD2 is the table's D call and was not checked against the DNA. TRBV21-1 is given as a pseudogene. The sequence was collected from an adult woman who had mild COVID-19 (a few samples of this study predate the infection). Cell type and time point are not known. Sequenced sample: PBMCs or a T cell subset sorted from them (not recorded which). The CDR3 DNA reads TGTGCCAGCAGCGGCCCTAAGGAGACCCAGTACTTC. It is translated as CASSGPKETQYF.